The 32 T cell receptor beta chains presented below share a single source sample, sequenced in a study of cytomegalovirus exposure and HLA in healthy donors. Both 60 Vbeta primers and 13 Jbeta primers went into the PCR. Here immunoSEQ multiplex PCR was the method, and the copy in TCRdb shows in-frame clones only, minus some. The table has over 150,000 clones, around 80% seen once. Sequenced: PBMCs. These TCRs come from a man aged 18 to 29 in good health and CMV-seropositive.

The chain combines TRBV19 with TRBJ2-7; 7 bases are shared with TRBD2. The CDR3 runs 14 residues. V lost 3 bases and J lost 2; bases outside the gene matches: 4. Germline CDR1 is LNHDA and CDR2 is SQIVND (reference sequence). The CDR3 sequence is CASSMREPTYEQYF. The DNA for the CDR3 is TGTGCCAGTAGTATGCGGGAGCCCACCTACGAGCAGTACTTC.

The gene calls are TRBV7-9 and TRBJ1-1; D remains ambiguous. This CDR3 has 13 amino acids. CDR1 and CDR2 (germline): SEHNR, FQNEAQ (reference sequence). V gave up 6 bases and J gave up 5 bases, with 13 bases separating them. Here the CDR3 DNA reads TGTGCCAGCAGTTCGTATGCGGCGACTGAAGCTTTCTTT. It encodes CASSSYAATEAFF.

J is TRBJ2-1 and V is TRBV5-8, with D perhaps matching TRBD1 (6 bases). CDR1 is SGHTS, CDR2 YDEGEE, per germline. V was cut by 1 base and J by 3 bases, with 11 bases left in between. CDR3 length equals 15 residues. The CDR3 loop reads CASSLRGMGYNEQFF. The CDR3 nucleotides are TGTGCCAGCAGCTTGAGGGGGATGGGCTACAATGAGCAGTTCTTC.

This clone was counted a single time. The genes are TRBV27 and TRBJ1-1; 8 positions agree with TRBD1. This CDR3 is built from 18 residues. V lost 5 bases and J lost 4; bases outside the gene matches: 18. Per germline, CDR1 MNHEY and CDR2 SMNVEV (reference sequence). In DNA, the CDR3 is TGTGCCAGCAGTATCTCCGGTTTGGACAGGGAATTGGGCACTGAAGCTTTCTTT. As protein: CASSISGLDRELGTEAFF.

V is TRBV27 and J is TRBJ2-1; no reliable D call. The CDR3 contains 15 residues. V lost 2 bases to trimming and J lost 0 bases, with 8 bases between them. The germline V gene encodes CDR1 MNHEY and CDR2 SMNVEV (reference sequence). As DNA, the CDR3 is TGTGCCAGCAGTTTACGGGTCAGCTCCTACAATGAGCAGTTCTTC. Amino acids: CASSLRVSSYNEQFF.

The chain employs TRBV7-2 and TRBJ1-2; TRBD1 agrees at 8 bases. The J segment lost 4 bases and the V segment lost 4 bases, leaving 8 bases of the junction unmatched. This CDR3 comprises 15 residues. Germline CDR1 SGHTA, CDR2 FQGNSA. CDR3 bases: TGTGCCAGCAGCTCCCCGGGACAGGCTTTCTATGGCTACACCTTC. This encodes CASSSPGQAFYGYTF. The complete variable domain, with remaining parts taken from reference TRBV7-2 and TRBJ1-2, reads GAGVSQSPSNKVTEKGKDVELRCDPISGHTALYWYRQSLGQGLEFLIYFQGNSAPDKSGLPSDRFSAERTGGSVSTLTIQRTQQEDSAVYLCASSSPGQAFYGYTFGSGTRLTVV.

The V gene is TRBV20-1, the J gene TRBJ2-1; D not resolved. Trimming removed 5 bases at V and 5 bases at J, with 4 bases between. Germline CDR1 DFQATT, CDR2 SNEGSKA (reference sequence). The CDR3 length is 10 residues. CDR3 protein: CSAGNNEQFF. CDR3 nucleotides: TGCAGTGCTGGCAACAATGAGCAGTTCTTC.

V usage is TRBV27 and J usage is TRBJ2-5; tentatively, D is TRBD2 (5 bases). The ends were cut back, 3 bases at V and 1 base at J, with 12 bases in the middle. This CDR3 has 15 residues. Germline lookup yields CDR1 MNHEY and CDR2 SMNVEV (reference sequence). CDR3 loop: CASSFGPSSQETQYF. Here the CDR3 DNA reads TGTGCCAGCAGTTTTGGTCCTAGCAGCCAAGAGACCCAGTACTTC.

The chain is built from TRBV11-2 and TRBJ2-7, with D perhaps matching TRBD2 (6 bases). Germline CDR1 is SGHAT and CDR2 is FQNNGV. V was cut by 5 bases and J by 2 bases, with 22 bases left in between. CDR3 size: 17 residues. CDR3 sequence (DNA): TGTGCCAGCAGCCGCCCGGTCAGGACTACTGCTGCCTACGAGCAGTACTTC. Its translation: CASSRPVRTTAAYEQYF.

The rearrangement uses TRBV7-3 and TRBJ2-1; 9 nucleotides match TRBD1. Germline lookup yields CDR1 SGHTA and CDR2 FQGTGA. This CDR3 contains 15 residues. With V trimmed by 1 base and J by 4 bases, 2 bases remained unmatched. The CDR3 DNA follows: TGTGCCAGCAGCTTAATCGGACAGGGGTACAATGAGCAGTTCTTC. This codes for CASSLIGQGYNEQFF. Full variable domain (missing parts from reference TRBV7-3 and TRBJ2-1): GAGVSQTPSNKVTEKGKYVELRCDPISGHTALYWYRQSLGQGPEFLIYFQGTGAADDSGLPNDRFFAVRPEGSVSTLKIQRTERGDSAVYLCASSLIGQGYNEQFFGPGTRLTVL.

V gene TRBV7-9 combines with J gene TRBJ2-4; D call uncertain. Trimming removed 1 base from V and 0 bases from J, with 7 bases in between. Germline V lookup: CDR1 SEHNR, CDR2 FQNEAQ (reference sequence). This CDR3 region has 15 residues. CDR3: CASSLGELAKNIQYF. DNA of the CDR3: TGTGCCAGCAGCTTAGGAGAGCTAGCCAAAAACATTCAGTACTTC.

The chain joins TRBV6-7 to TRBJ2-1, with 7 bases fitting TRBD2. TRBV6-7 is assigned to the ORF class and has an uncertain function. Trimming cost V 11 bases and J 7 bases; bases outside gene matches: 8. The CDR3 length is 12 residues. Here the CDR3 reads CAGERDGNEQFF. CDR3 DNA sequence: TGTGCCGGGGAGCGGGATGGGAATGAGCAGTTCTTC.

This clone was observed once. V and J are TRBV25-1 and TRBJ1-4, with D perhaps TRBD1 (6 bases). The CDR3 runs 13 residues. Trimming pared 8 bases from V and 8 bases from J, leaving 15 bases between. Per germline, CDR1 MGHDK and CDR2 SYGVNS. In nucleotides, the CDR3 is TGTGCCAGCGCCGGGACACAGAGAGAAAAACTGTTTTTT. Residues: CASAGTQREKLFF.

V and J are TRBV13 and TRBJ2-5; 7 positions agree with TRBD1. V gave up 5 bases and J gave up 4 bases; unmatched junction bases: 7. Germline V gives CDR1 PRHDT, CDR2 FYEKMQ (reference sequence). The length of the CDR3 is 14 residues. The CDR3 DNA reads as TGTGCCAGCAGCCAACAAGGGGGCACAGAGACCCAGTACTTC. Translating gives CASSQQGGTETQYF.

This chain uses TRBV7-9 with TRBJ2-1, with 8 bases matching TRBD2. J was trimmed by 6 bases and V by 1 base; bases with no gene match: 14. The CDR3 is made up of 18 amino acids. The germline gives CDR1 SEHNR, CDR2 FQNEAQ (reference sequence). The CDR3 bases are TGTGCCAGCAGCTTAGGGCCACTAGCGGCGGGGGTTGCCAATGAGCAGTTCTTC. Amino acids: CASSLGPLAAGVANEQFF.

V usage is TRBV27 and J usage is TRBJ2-5; TRBD1 matches at 8 bases. V lost 5 bases to trimming and J lost 5 bases; unmatched junction nucleotides: 4. There are 13 residues in the CDR3. Per the germline V gene, CDR1 is MNHEY and CDR2 is SMNVEV (reference sequence). The CDR3 DNA follows: TGTGCCAGCAGTGCAGGGGGCTTGGAGACCCAGTACTTC. Protein sequence: CASSAGGLETQYF.

The J gene is TRBJ2-1, the V gene TRBV7-3; TRBD2 aligns across 14 bases. Germline V CDR1 and CDR2: SGHTA, FQGTGA. Unmatched junction bases numbered 6, after V lost 5 bases and J lost 9 bases. CDR3 length: 15 amino acids. Written as DNA, the CDR3 is TGTGCCAGCAGCGGAGGACTAGCGGGGGGTGGTGAGCAGTTCTTC. Protein product: CASSGGLAGGGEQFF.

A few counts support this clone. J is TRBJ1-6 and V is TRBV7-9, with 7 bases matching TRBD1. The CDR3 length is 16 residues. Germline V gene lookup returns CDR1 SEHNR and CDR2 FQNEAQ (reference sequence). The V and J ends lost 6 bases and 5 bases, in that order; junction bases with no gene match: 10. CDR3 region: CASRRSGQNDNSPLHF. The CDR3 DNA follows: TGTGCCAGCAGACGATCGGGACAGAATGATAATTCACCCCTCCACTTT.

The V call is TRBV7-9, the J call TRBJ2-2, with 10 bases aligning to TRBD2. This CDR3 is 15 amino acids long. Germline values: CDR1 SEHNR, CDR2 FQNEAQ (reference sequence). V dropped 11 bases and J dropped 6; count of bases not matched to a gene: 12. This chain's CDR3 is CAPMHEREGAGELFF. In nucleotides, the CDR3 is TGTGCCCCTATGCACGAGCGGGAGGGAGCCGGGGAGCTGTTTTTT.

The J gene is TRBJ1-5, the V gene TRBV2; no firm D call. The CDR3 is made up of 14 amino acids. The V and J ends lost 5 bases and 5 bases respectively, with 13 bases between them. Per the germline V gene, CDR1 is SNHLY and CDR2 is FYNNEI. For the CDR3, the DNA is TGTGCCAGCAGTTTCAGTGGGAGGCATCAGCCCCAGCATTTT. This gives the protein CASSFSGRHQPQHF.

The gene calls are TRBV4-2 and TRBJ1-5, with D unclear. Trimming stripped 4 bases from V and 7 bases from J, with 8 bases between. Germline V lookup: CDR1 LGHNA, CDR2 YNFKEQ. This CDR3 is 12 amino acids long. The CDR3 DNA reads TGTGCCAGCAGCCCGGAGGGACAGCCCCAGCATTTT. As protein: CASSPEGQPQHF.

The gene calls are TRBV19 and TRBJ1-2; 7 bases are shared with TRBD1. The CDR3 runs to 13 residues. The junction had 4 bases not matched to a gene; V was cut back by 5 bases and J by 4 bases. Per the germline V gene, CDR1 is LNHDA and CDR2 is SQIVND (reference sequence). The CDR3 protein is CASSSTGAYGYTF. The CDR3 bases are TGTGCCAGTAGTTCAACAGGGGCCTATGGCTACACCTTC.

The J gene is TRBJ2-3, the V gene TRBV5-4; 9 bases map to TRBD2. Trimming cost V 5 bases and J 2 bases; bases outside gene matches: 6. The CDR3 consists of 15 residues. Germline V gene data show CDR1 as SGHNT and CDR2 as YYREEE (reference sequence). The CDR3 nucleotides are TGTGCCAGCAGGCCGAAGCGGGAGGACACAGATACGCAGTATTTT. Residues: CASRPKREDTDTQYF.

V and J are TRBV19 and TRBJ2-5, with 11 bases identical to TRBD2. This CDR3 is 16 amino acids long. Trimming at V came to 3 bases and at J to 1 base, leaving 4 bases not matched to a gene. Germline CDR1 and CDR2: LNHDA and SQIVND (reference sequence). CDR3 region: CASSISGTSGQETQYF. The CDR3 coding sequence is TGTGCCAGTAGTATCAGCGGGACTAGCGGCCAAGAGACCCAGTACTTC.

The V and J genes are TRBV7-9 and TRBJ2-1; 7 nucleotides line up with TRBD2. The CDR3 covers 16 residues. V lost 0 bases to trimming and J lost 4 bases; unmatched junction nucleotides: 6. In germline, CDR1 is SEHNR, CDR2 FQNEAQ (reference sequence). The CDR3 DNA is TGTGCCAGCAGCTTAGCGGAGTGGGGGGGGTACAATGAGCAGTTCTTC. Its translation is CASSLAEWGGYNEQFF.

The rearrangement joins TRBV14 to TRBJ1-2; D is undetermined. This CDR3 is 15 amino acids long. V was pared by 0 bases and J by 4 bases, with 12 bases between. In germline, CDR1 is SGHDN, CDR2 FVKESK. The chain's CDR3 is CASSQDIAGIYGYTF. CDR3 coding DNA: TGTGCCAGCAGCCAAGATATTGCGGGTATCTATGGCTACACCTTC.

In this sample, this clone turned up a few times. The chain recombines TRBV28 with TRBJ1-2, with D possibly being TRBD1 (5 bases). Germline values: CDR1 MDHEN, CDR2 SYDVKM. Trimming cost V 8 bases and J 5 bases, with 18 bases left between them. The CDR3 is made up of 14 amino acids. The CDR3 nucleotides are TGTGCCAGCGGCCCTGGGGGGGAGCTTTATGGCTACACCTTC. Its protein is CASGPGGELYGYTF.

The rearrangement uses TRBV19 and TRBJ1-5; D is undetermined. This CDR3 comprises 12 residues. The germline V gene encodes CDR1 LNHDA and CDR2 SQIVND (reference sequence). Trimming removed 7 bases at V and 6 bases at J, with 10 bases between. DNA of the CDR3: TGTGCCAGTACCCCGCGGGCTCAGCCCCAGCATTTT. This codes for CASTPRAQPQHF.

The J gene is TRBJ1-1, the V gene TRBV7-2; no clear D gene. This CDR3 comprises 14 residues. Per germline, CDR1 SGHTA and CDR2 FQGNSA. V dropped 3 bases and J dropped 4 bases, with 12 bases sitting between them. CDR3 DNA sequence: TGTGCCAGCAGCTTGACCAATGGCGGCACTGAAGCTTTCTTT. Amino acids: CASSLTNGGTEAFF. Combining the CDR3 with reference TRBV7-2 and TRBJ1-1 gives the whole variable domain GAGVSQSPSNKVTEKGKDVELRCDPISGHTALYWYRQSLGQGLEFLIYFQGNSAPDKSGLPSDRFSAERTGGSVSTLTIQRTQQEDSAVYLCASSLTNGGTEAFFGQGTRLTVV.

The rearrangement links TRBV6-1 to TRBJ2-3; TRBD2 matches 8 bases. After removal of 4 bases from V and 2 bases from J, the junction contained 8 bases not matched to a gene. The CDR3 loop spans 16 amino acids. CDR1 is MNHNS and CDR2 is SASEGT in the germline V gene. CDR3 bases: TGTGCCAGCAGTGGGGGGGCGGGAGGTTTCACAGATACGCAGTATTTT. Translation gives CASSGGAGGFTDTQYF.

This clone was recorded once. The chain joins TRBV19 to TRBJ1-4, with TRBD1 as a possible D gene (5 bases). This CDR3 is built from 16 residues. The germline CDR1 and CDR2 sequences are LNHDA and SQIVND (reference sequence). V lost 3 bases, J lost 8 bases, and 19 bases lay in between. The CDR3 loop is CASSIRGGGENEKLFF. In nucleotides, the CDR3 is TGTGCCAGTAGTATCCGTGGGGGAGGGGAGAACGAAAAACTGTTTTTT.

This clone was found once. The genes are TRBV29-1 and TRBJ1-1; 8 bases fit TRBD1. The V and J ends lost 7 bases and 4 bases, in that order; junction bases with no gene match: 11. The CDR3 is 14 amino acids. Germline-derived CDR1 and CDR2 are SQVTM and ANQGSEA. The CDR3 DNA reads as TGCAGCGCAGGGACAGGTCGAGTTAGCACTGAAGCTTTCTTT. Protein product: CSAGTGRVSTEAFF. Looking up the rest from reference TRBV29-1 and TRBJ1-1 gives the full variable domain: SAVISQKPSRDICQRGTSLTIQCQVDSQVTMMFWYRQQPGQSLTLIATANQGSEATYESGFVIDKFPISRPNLTFSTLTVSNMSPEDSSIYLCSAGTGRVSTEAFFGQGTRLTVV.